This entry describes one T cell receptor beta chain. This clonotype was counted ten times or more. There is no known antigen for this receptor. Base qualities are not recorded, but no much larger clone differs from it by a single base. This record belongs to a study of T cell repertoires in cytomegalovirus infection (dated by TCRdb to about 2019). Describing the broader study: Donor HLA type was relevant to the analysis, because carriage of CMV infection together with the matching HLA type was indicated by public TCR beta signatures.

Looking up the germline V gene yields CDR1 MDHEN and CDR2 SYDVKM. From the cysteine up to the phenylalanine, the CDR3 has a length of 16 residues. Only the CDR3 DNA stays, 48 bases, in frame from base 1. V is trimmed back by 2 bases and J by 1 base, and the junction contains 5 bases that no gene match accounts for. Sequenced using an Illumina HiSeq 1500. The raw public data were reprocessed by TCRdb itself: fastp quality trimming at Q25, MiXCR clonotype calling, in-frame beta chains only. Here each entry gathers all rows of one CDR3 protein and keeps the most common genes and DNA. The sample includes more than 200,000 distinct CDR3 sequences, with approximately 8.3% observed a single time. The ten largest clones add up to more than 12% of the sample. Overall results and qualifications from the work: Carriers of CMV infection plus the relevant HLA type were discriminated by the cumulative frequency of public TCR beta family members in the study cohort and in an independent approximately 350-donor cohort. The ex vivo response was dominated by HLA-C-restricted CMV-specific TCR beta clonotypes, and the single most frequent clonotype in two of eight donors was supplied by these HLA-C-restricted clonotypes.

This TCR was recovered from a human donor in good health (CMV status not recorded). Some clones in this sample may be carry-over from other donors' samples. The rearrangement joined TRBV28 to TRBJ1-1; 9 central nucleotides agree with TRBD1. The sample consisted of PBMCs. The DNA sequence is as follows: TGTGCCAGCAGTTTAATGGGACAGGGTGCGAACACTGAAGCTTTCTTT. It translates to CASSLMGQGANTEAFF.